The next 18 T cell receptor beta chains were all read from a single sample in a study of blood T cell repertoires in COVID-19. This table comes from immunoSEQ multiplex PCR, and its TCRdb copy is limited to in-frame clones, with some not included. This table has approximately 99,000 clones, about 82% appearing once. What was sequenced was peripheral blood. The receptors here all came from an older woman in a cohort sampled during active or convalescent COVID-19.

The CDR3 region has the DNA TGTGCCAGCAGCCCCCCCGAAGGGGGACAGGGACCCCACTACGAGCAGTACTTC. Protein product: CASSPPEGGQGPHYEQYF. The chain uses TRBV3-1 (or the pseudogene TRBV3-2) and TRBJ2-7; 9 nucleotides agree with TRBD1. With V trimmed by 4 bases and J by 3 bases, 16 bases remained unmatched. Germline V gives CDR1 LGHDT, CDR2 YNNKEL (reference sequence). The CDR3 is 18 residues long.

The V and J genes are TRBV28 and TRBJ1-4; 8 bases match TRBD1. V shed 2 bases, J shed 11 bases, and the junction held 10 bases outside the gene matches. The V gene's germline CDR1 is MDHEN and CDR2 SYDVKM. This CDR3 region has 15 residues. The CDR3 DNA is TGTGCCAGCAGTTTAGGTGGACAGGGATTACGGAAACTGTTTTTT. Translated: CASSLGGQGLRKLFF.

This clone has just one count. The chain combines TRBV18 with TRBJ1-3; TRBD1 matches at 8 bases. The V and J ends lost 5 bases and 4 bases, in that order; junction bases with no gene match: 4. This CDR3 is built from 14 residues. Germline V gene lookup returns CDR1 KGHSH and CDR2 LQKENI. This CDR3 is CASSYRGAGNTIYF. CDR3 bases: TGTGCCAGCTCATACAGGGGGGCCGGAAACACCATATATTTT.

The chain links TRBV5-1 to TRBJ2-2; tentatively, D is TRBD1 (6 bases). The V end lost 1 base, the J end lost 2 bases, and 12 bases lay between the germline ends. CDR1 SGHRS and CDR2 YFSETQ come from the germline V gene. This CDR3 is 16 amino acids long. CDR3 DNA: TGCGCCAGCAGCTTGCGGGACACGGTAAACACCGGGGAGCTGTTTTTT. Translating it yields CASSLRDTVNTGELFF.

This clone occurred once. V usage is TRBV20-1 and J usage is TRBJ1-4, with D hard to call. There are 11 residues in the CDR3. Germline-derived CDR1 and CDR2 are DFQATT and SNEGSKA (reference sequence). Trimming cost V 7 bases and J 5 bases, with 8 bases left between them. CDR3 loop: CSGAENEKLFF. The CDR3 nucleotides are TGCAGTGGGGCAGAAAATGAAAAACTGTTTTTT.

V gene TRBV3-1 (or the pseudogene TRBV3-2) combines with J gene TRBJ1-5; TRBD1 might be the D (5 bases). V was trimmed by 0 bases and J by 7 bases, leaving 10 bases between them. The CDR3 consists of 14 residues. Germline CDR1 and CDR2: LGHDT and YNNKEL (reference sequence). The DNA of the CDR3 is TGTGCCAGCAGCCAAGATAGCAGGGCCCAGCCCCAGCATTTT. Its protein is CASSQDSRAQPQHF.

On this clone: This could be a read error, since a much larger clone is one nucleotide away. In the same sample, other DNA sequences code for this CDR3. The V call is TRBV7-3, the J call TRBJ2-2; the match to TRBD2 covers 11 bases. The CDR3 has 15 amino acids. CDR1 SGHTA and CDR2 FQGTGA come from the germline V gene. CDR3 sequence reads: CASSFSGGATGELFF. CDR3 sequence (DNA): TGCGCCAGCAGCTTTAGCGGGGGGGCCACCGGGGAGCTGTTTTTT.

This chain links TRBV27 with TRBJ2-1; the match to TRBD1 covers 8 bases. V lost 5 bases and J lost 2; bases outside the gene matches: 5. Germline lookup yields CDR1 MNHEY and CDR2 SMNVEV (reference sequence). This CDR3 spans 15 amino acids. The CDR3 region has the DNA TGTGCCAGCAGTCCGCCGGGACAGGCCTACAATGAGCAGTTCTTC. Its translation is CASSPPGQAYNEQFF.

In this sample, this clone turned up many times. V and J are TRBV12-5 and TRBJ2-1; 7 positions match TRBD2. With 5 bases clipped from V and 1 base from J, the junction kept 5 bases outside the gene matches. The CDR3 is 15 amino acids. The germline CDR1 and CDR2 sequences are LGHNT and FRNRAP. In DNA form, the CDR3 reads TGTGCTAGTGGTACCCAGCGGGGATCCTACAATGAGCAGTTCTTC. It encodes CASGTQRGSYNEQFF.

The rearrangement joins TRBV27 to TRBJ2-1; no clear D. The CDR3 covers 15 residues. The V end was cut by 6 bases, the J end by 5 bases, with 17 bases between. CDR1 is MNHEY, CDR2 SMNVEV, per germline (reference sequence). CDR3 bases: TGTGCCAGCAGCCTCTTGAGTGGTCACCACAATGAGCAGTTCTTC. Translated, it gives CASSLLSGHHNEQFF.

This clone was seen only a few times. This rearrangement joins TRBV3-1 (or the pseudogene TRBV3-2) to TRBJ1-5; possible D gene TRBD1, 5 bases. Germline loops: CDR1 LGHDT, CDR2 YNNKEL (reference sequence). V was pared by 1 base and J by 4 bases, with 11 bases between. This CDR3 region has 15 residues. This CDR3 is CASSQVPGTNQPQHF. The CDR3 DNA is TGTGCCAGCAGCCAAGTCCCGGGGACTAATCAGCCCCAGCATTTT.

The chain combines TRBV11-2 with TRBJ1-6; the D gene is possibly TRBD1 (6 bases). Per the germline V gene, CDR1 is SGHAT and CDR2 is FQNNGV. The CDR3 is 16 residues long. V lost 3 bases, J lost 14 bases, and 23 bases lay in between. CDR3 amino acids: CASSLMRTADSGSLHF. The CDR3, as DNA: TGTGCCAGCAGCTTGATGAGGACAGCCGACTCTGGATCCCTCCACTTT.

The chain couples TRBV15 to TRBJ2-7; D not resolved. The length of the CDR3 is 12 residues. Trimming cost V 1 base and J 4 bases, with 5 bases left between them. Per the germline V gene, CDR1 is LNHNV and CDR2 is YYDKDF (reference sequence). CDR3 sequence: CATSRGAYEQYF. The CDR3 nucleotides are TGTGCCACCAGCAGAGGAGCGTACGAGCAGTACTTC. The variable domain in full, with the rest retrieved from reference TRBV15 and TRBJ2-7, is DAMVIQNPRYQVTQFGKPVTLSCSQTLNHNVMYWYQQKSSQAPKLLFHYYDKDFNNEADTPDNFQSRRPNTSFCFLDIRSPGLGDTAMYLCATSRGAYEQYFGPGTRLTVT.

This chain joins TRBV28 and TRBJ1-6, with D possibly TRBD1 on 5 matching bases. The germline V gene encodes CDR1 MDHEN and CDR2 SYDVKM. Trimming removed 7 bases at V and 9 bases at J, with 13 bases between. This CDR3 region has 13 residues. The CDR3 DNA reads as TGTGCCAGCACGGGACTCCGAGGTTCACCCCTCCACTTT. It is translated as CASTGLRGSPLHF.

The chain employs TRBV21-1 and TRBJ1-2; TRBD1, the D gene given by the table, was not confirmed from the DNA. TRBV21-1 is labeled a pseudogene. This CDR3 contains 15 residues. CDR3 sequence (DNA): TGTGCCAGCAGTTTGGGCAGGGGTGTTGTCTATGGCTACACCTTC. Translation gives CASSLGRGVVYGYTF.

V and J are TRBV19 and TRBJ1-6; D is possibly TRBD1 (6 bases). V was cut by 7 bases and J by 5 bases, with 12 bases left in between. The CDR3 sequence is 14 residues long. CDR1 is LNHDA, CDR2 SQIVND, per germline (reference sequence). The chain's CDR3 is CASTPGQNNSPLHF. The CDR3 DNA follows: TGTGCCAGTACCCCGGGACAAAATAATTCACCCCTCCACTTT. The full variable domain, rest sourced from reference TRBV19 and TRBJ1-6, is DGGITQSPKYLFRKEGQNVTLSCEQNLNHDAMYWYRQDPGQGLRLIYYSQIVNDFQKGDIAEGYSVSREKKESFPLTVTSAQKNPTAFYLCASTPGQNNSPLHFGNGTRLTVT.

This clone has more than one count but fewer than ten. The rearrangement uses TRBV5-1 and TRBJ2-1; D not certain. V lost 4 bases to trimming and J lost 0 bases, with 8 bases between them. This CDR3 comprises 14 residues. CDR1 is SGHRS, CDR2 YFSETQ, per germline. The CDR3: CASSQASSYNEQFF. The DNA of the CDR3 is TGCGCCAGCAGCCAGGCGAGCTCCTACAATGAGCAGTTCTTC.

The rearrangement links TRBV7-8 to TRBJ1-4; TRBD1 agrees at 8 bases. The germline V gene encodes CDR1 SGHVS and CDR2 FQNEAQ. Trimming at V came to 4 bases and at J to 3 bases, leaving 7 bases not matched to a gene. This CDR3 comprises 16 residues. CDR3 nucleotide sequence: TGTGCCAGCAGCTCCCGCTGGGGACAGGCTAATGAAAAACTGTTTTTT. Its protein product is CASSSRWGQANEKLFF.